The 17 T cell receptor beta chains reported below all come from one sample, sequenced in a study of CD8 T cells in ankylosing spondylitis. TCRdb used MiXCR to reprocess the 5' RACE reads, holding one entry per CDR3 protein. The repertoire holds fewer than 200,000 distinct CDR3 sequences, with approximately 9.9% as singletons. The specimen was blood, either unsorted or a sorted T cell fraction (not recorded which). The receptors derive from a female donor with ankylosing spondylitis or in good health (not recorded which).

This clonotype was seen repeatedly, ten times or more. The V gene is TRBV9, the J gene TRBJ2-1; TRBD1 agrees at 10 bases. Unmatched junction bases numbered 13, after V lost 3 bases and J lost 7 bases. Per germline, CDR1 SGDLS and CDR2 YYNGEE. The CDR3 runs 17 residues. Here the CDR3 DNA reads TGTGCCAGCAGCGCCGCCGACAGGGGGCGTTTAGGGAATGAGCAGTTCTTC. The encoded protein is CASSAADRGRLGNEQFF.

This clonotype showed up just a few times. CDR3 bases: TGTGCCAGCAGTACCGCGGGGGCACAAGAGACCCAGTACTTC. Residues: CASSTAGAQETQYF. This chain connects TRBV6-2 or TRBV6-3 to TRBJ2-5; D is possibly TRBD2 (7 bases). This CDR3 region has 14 residues. V lost 5 bases and J 2 bases, leaving 12 bases between the germline ends. CDR1 and CDR2 from the germline V gene are MNHEY and SVGEGT.

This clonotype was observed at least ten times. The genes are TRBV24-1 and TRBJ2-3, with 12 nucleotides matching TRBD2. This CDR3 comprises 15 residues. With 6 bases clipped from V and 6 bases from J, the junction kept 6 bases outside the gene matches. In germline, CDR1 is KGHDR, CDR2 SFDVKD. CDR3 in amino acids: CATSRLAGEVDTQYF. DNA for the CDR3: TGTGCCACCAGTCGACTAGCGGGAGAAGTCGATACGCAGTATTTT.

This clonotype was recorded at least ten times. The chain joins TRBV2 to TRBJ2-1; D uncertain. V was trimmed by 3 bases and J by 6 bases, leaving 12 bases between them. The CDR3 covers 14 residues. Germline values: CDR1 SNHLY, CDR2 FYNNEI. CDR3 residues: CASSDYSSGNEQFF. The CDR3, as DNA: TGTGCCAGCAGTGATTACTCTTCGGGCAATGAGCAGTTCTTC.

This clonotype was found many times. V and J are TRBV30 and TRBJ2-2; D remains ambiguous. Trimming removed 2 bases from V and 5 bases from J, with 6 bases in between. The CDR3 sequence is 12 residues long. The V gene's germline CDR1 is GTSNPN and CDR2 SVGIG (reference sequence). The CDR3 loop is CAWSLSTGELFF. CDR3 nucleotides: TGTGCCTGGAGTCTAAGTACCGGGGAGCTGTTTTTT.

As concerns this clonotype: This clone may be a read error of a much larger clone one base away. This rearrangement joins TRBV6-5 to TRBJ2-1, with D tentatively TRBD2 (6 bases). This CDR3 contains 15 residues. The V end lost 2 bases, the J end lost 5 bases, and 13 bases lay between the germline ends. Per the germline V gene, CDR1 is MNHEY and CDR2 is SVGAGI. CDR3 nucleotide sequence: TGTGCCAGCAGTTACCGCAGGAGGGATAACAATGAGCAGTTCTTC. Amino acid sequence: CASSYRRRDNNEQFF.

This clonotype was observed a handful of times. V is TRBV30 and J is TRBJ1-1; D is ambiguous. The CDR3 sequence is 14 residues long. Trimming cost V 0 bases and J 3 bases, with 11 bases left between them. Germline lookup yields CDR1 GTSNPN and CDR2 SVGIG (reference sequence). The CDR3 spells CAWSVRLSYTEAFF. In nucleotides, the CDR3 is TGTGCCTGGAGTGTACGGCTGTCCTACACTGAAGCTTTCTTT.

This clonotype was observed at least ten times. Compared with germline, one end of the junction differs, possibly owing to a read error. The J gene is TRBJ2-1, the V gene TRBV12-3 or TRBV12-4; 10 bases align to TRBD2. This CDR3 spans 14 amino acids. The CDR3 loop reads CASSLAGAYNEQFF. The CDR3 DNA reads TGTGCCAGCAGTCTAGCGGGAGCCTACAATGAGCAGTTCTTC.

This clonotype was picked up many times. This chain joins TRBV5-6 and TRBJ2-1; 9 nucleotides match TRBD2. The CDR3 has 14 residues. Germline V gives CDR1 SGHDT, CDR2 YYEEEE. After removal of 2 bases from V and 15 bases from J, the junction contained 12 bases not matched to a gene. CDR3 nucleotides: TGTGCCAGCAGCTTCGCTGTCAAGATAGCGGGAGCGTTCTTC. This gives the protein CASSFAVKIAGAFF.

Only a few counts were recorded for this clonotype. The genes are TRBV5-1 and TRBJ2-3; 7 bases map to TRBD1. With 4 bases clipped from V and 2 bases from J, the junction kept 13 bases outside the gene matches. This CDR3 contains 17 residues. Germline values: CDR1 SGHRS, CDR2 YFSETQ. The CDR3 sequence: CASSPQGRDSFTDTQYF. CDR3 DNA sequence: TGCGCCAGCAGCCCCCAAGGTAGGGACAGCTTCACAGATACGCAGTATTTT.

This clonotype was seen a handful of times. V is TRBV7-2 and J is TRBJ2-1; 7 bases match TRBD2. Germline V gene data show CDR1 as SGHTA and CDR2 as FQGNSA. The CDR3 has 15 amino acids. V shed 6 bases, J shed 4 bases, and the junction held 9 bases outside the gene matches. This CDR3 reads CASRPGDYLYNEQFF. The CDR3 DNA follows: TGTGCCAGCAGGCCTGGGGACTACCTTTACAATGAGCAGTTCTTC.

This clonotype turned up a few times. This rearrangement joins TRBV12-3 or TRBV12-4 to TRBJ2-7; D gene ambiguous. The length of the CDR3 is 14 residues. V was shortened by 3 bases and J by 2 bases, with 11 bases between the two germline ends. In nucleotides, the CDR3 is TGTGCCAGCAGTTTTGGCAGTAACACCTACGAGCAGTACTTC. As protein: CASSFGSNTYEQYF.

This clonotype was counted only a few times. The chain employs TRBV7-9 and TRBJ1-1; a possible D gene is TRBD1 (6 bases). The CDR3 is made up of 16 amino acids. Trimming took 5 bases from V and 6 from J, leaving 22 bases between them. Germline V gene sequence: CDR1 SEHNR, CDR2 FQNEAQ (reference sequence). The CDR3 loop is CASSPSGLGGASEAFF. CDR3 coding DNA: TGTGCCAGCAGCCCATCGGGTTTGGGGGGCGCTTCTGAAGCTTTCTTT.

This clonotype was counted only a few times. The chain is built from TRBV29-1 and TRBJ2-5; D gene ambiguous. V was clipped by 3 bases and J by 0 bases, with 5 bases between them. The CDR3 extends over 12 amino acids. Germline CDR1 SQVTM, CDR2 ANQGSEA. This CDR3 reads CSVEPNQETQYF. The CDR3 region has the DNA TGCAGCGTTGAGCCGAACCAAGAGACCCAGTACTTC.

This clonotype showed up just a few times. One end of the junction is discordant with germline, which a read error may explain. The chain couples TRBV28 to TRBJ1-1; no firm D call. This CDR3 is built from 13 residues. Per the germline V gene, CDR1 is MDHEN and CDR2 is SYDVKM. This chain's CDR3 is CASRFVVNTEAFF. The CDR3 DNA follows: TGTGCCAGCCGTTTCGTGGTGAACACTGAAGCTTTCTTT. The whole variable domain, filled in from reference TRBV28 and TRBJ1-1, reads DVKVTQSSRYLVKRTGEKVFLECVQDMDHENMFWYRQDPGLGLRLIYFSYDVKMKEKGDIPEGYSVSREKKERFSLILESASTNQTSMYLCASRFVVNTEAFFGQGTRLTVV.

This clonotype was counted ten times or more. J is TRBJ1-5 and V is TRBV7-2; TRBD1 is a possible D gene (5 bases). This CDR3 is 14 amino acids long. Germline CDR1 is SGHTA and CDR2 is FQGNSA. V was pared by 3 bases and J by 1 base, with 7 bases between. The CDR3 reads CASSFWTSNQPQHF. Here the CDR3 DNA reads TGTGCCAGCAGCTTCTGGACAAGCAATCAGCCCCAGCATTTT.

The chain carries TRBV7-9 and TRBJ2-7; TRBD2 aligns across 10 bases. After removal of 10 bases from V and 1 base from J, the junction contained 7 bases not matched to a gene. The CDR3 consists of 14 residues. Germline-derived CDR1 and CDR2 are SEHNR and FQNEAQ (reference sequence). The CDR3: CATSGLAVSYEQYF. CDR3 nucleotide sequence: TGTGCCACCTCCGGACTAGCGGTTTCCTACGAGCAGTACTTC.